The following is a T cell receptor (beta chain) sequence with its context. Antigen: not known. The sample comes from a study of CD8 T cells in ankylosing spondylitis. A single record per CDR3 protein comes from TCRdb applying MiXCR to the 5' RACE reads. Here the sample spans about 420,000 distinct CDR3 sequences, 20% to 25% being singletons. General study results and limits: A TCR beta motif made of eight highly homologous variants seemed typical of ankylosing spondylitis blood.

This sequence originates from a male donor with ankylosing spondylitis. Sequencing was performed on blood, either unsorted or a sorted T cell fraction (not recorded which).

The CDR3 coding sequence is TGTGCCAGCAGCCCACGAAGGGGACTAGCAACCGGCGAGCAGTACTTC. Protein: CASSPRRGLATGEQYF. The genes are TRBV7-2 and TRBJ2-7; 9 nucleotides match TRBD2. This CDR3 is built from 16 residues. Trimming cost V 5 bases and J 6 bases; bases outside gene matches: 14. Looked up from germline, CDR1 is SGHTA and CDR2 is FQGNSA.